This T cell receptor beta chain was observed in a study of CD8 T cells in ankylosing spondylitis. Making the TCR beta libraries involved quantitative 5'-RACE with molecular barcodes. TCRdb passed the 5' RACE reads through MiXCR, listing each CDR3 protein once. Here the sample spans fewer than 750,000 distinct CDR3 sequences, around a fifth being singletons. The CDR3 consists of 15 residues. CDR1 is MNHEY and CDR2 is SVGEGT in the germline V gene. Trimming took 6 bases from V and 4 from J; bases not matched to a gene: 9. Worth noting for this clonotype: The antigen remains unidentified.

General study results and limits: Made up of under 10 highly homologous variants, a TCR beta motif appeared characteristic of ankylosing spondylitis blood. Clones linked to disease, bearing a CD8+ phenotype, were relatively rare in peripheral blood. Earlier reports found some motif variants in synovial fluid and blood in reactive arthritis.

This TCR came from a male donor with ankylosing spondylitis. Sequenced sample: blood, either unsorted or a sorted T cell fraction (not recorded which). V is TRBV6-2 or TRBV6-3 and J is TRBJ1-5; 7 bases match TRBD1. The CDR3 DNA sequence: TGTGCCAGCAGCCCCGAGGACAGGAGGAATCAGCCCCAGCATTTT. Translation: CASSPEDRRNQPQHF.